One and the same sample provided the 21 T cell receptor beta chains below, sequenced in a study of blood T cell repertoires in COVID-19 (TCRdb year 2020). The library came from the immunoSEQ multiplex PCR assay. Not all clones reach the TCRdb copy of this immuneACCESS table, which keeps in-frame sequences only. Checked studies attribute under half of the gap to unresolved V genes and leave the rest unexplained. Recorded for this sample are 100,000 to 150,000 clones; roughly three quarters of them occurred a single time. The leading ten clones occupy under 2.5% of the sample. Specimen: peripheral blood. These receptors all stem from a woman aged 65 to 85 with acute or convalescent COVID-19.

This clone was recorded once. The V and J genes are TRBV6-6 and TRBJ1-6; a weak D match, TRBD1 (6 bases). This CDR3 has 15 residues. Germline lookup yields CDR1 MNHNY and CDR2 SVGAGI (reference sequence). With 4 bases removed from V and 7 bases from J, the gap between germline ends came to 14 bases. CDR3 protein: CASSSQGVDNSPLHF. CDR3 DNA: TGTGCCAGCAGTTCACAGGGTGTTGACAATTCACCCCTCCACTTT.

The chain combines TRBV3-1 (or the pseudogene TRBV3-2) with TRBJ1-2; D not resolved. The germline V gene has CDR1 LGHDT and CDR2 YNNKEL (reference sequence). The CDR3 has 14 residues. The V gene lost 0 bases and the J gene lost 1 base, with 6 bases spanning the gap. The CDR3 nucleotides are TGTGCCAGCAGCCAAGACAGGATTAACTATGGCTACACCTTC. Its translation: CASSQDRINYGYTF.

This clone came up once. The J gene is TRBJ2-1, the V gene TRBV7-9; maybe TRBD1 (6 bases). V gave up 5 bases and J gave up 5 bases, with 13 bases separating them. The CDR3 contains 14 residues. Germline lookup yields CDR1 SEHNR and CDR2 FQNEAQ (reference sequence). The CDR3 nucleotides read TGTGCCAGCAGCACGGGACACAACCACAATGAGCAGTTCTTC. This gives the protein CASSTGHNHNEQFF.

This chain joins TRBV14 and TRBJ1-2; weak D call: TRBD1 (5 bases). Germline V gives CDR1 SGHDN, CDR2 FVKESK. The CDR3 runs to 14 residues. V was pared by 0 bases and J by 9 bases, with 14 bases between. The CDR3 DNA follows: TGTGCCAGCAGCCAAGATTGGGCCCGGGGGAGCTACACCTTC. This sequence encodes CASSQDWARGSYTF.

The V and J genes are TRBV4-1 and TRBJ2-7; 7 bases are shared with TRBD1. After removal of 4 bases from V and 6 bases from J, the junction contained 12 bases not matched to a gene. The CDR3 consists of 15 residues. CDR1 and CDR2 from the germline V gene are MGHRA and YSYEKL. The CDR3 here is CASSPGKGARREQYF. In DNA form, the CDR3 reads TGCGCCAGCAGCCCAGGTAAGGGGGCGAGGCGCGAGCAGTACTTC.

This chain connects TRBV15 to TRBJ2-3; 9 bases map to TRBD2. The CDR3 is 15 amino acids. Germline trimming cut 3 bases from V and 2 bases from J; bases unmatched to any gene: 3. From germline, CDR1 is LNHNV and CDR2 YYDKDF (reference sequence). The CDR3 DNA sequence: TGTGCCACCAGCAGCCCGGGACTAGCCACAGATACGCAGTATTTT. Encoded protein: CATSSPGLATDTQYF.

This chain links TRBV12-5 with TRBJ2-3; TRBD2 is a possible D gene (5 bases). Germline assignment: CDR1 LGHNT and CDR2 FRNRAP. The CDR3 contains 14 residues. V was trimmed by 5 bases and J by 2 bases, leaving 11 bases between them. CDR3 sequence: CASGPLGVTDTQYF. DNA for the CDR3: TGTGCTAGTGGTCCTCTCGGGGTCACAGATACGCAGTATTTT.

The chain links TRBV19 to TRBJ2-7, with 7 nucleotides matching TRBD1. V was clipped by 6 bases and J by 9 bases; unmatched bases: 11. The length of the CDR3 is 13 residues. In germline, CDR1 is LNHDA, CDR2 SQIVND (reference sequence). CDR3 loop: CASRETGIERQYF. CDR3 in DNA: TGTGCCAGTAGGGAGACAGGGATAGAAAGGCAGTACTTC.

V and J are TRBV7-5 and TRBJ1-2. TRBV7-5 is recorded as a pseudogene. The CDR3 has 13 residues. The CDR3 loop is CARSLVRYYGYTF. CDR3 nucleotides: TGTGCCAGAAGCTTAGTGAGGTACTATGGCTACACCTTC.

V and J are TRBV24-1 and TRBJ2-5, with D possibly being TRBD2 (5 bases). V was clipped by 1 base and J by 5 bases, with 19 bases between them. This CDR3 is 17 amino acids long. Germline V gives CDR1 KGHDR, CDR2 SFDVKD. CDR3 nucleotide sequence: TGTGCCACCAGTGATTTTAGGAAACAGAGCGGCGGGGAGACCCAGTACTTC. Amino acid sequence: CATSDFRKQSGGETQYF.

In this sample, this clone turned up a few times. The chain has TRBV24-1 and TRBJ2-2; no clear D. From germline, CDR1 is KGHDR and CDR2 SFDVKD. The CDR3 has 13 residues. Trimming pared 4 bases from V and 2 bases from J, leaving 4 bases between. DNA of the CDR3: TGTGCCACCAGTGACCCAAACACCGGGGAGCTGTTTTTT. This translates into CATSDPNTGELFF.

This sequence joins TRBV28 and TRBJ2-2; the match to TRBD2 covers 11 bases. The length of the CDR3 is 19 residues. The germline V gene encodes CDR1 MDHEN and CDR2 SYDVKM. The trim removed 6 bases at V and 0 bases at J, leaving 12 bases unmatched. CDR3 protein: CASSTPGTSGNANTGELFF. The CDR3 DNA is TGTGCCAGCAGCACTCCCGGGACTAGCGGTAACGCGAACACCGGGGAGCTGTTTTTT.

The chain couples TRBV6-5 to TRBJ1-2, with no clear D. Germline CDR1 is MNHEY and CDR2 is SVGAGI. The CDR3 contains 14 residues. Trimming pared 7 bases from V and 7 bases from J, leaving 19 bases between. The DNA of the CDR3 is TGTGCCAGCACTACAAGGCGCGGCCCCAGTGGCTACACCTTC. Amino acids: CASTTRRGPSGYTF.

The chain couples TRBV6-5 to TRBJ2-7; D not resolved. The CDR3 sequence is 13 residues long. Trimming cost V 7 bases and J 5 bases, with 15 bases left between them. Germline CDR1 reads MNHEY; CDR2 reads SVGAGI. The chain's CDR3 is CASTHRPIDEQYF. In DNA form, the CDR3 reads TGTGCCAGCACGCACAGACCCATAGACGAGCAGTACTTC.

V gene TRBV7-8 combines with J gene TRBJ1-6; no clear D. Germline CDR1 is SGHVS and CDR2 is FQNEAQ. V gave up 1 base and J gave up 5 bases, with 9 bases separating them. The length of the CDR3 is 15 residues. Here the CDR3 DNA reads TGTGCCAGCAGCTTAGACGGTTCTCATAATTCACCCCTCCACTTT. Amino acids: CASSLDGSHNSPLHF.

This clone occurred a few times. The chain has TRBV28 and TRBJ1-2; a possible D gene is TRBD1 (5 bases). This CDR3 is 14 amino acids long. V shed 6 bases and J shed 1 base, with 12 bases lying between them. The germline V gene encodes CDR1 MDHEN and CDR2 SYDVKM. This chain's CDR3 is CASSTGPYNYGYTF. The CDR3 coding sequence is TGTGCCAGCAGCACAGGACCATATAACTATGGCTACACCTTC.

In this sample, this clone turned up a few times. The chain recombines TRBV11-2 with TRBJ2-1; 9 bases fit TRBD1. This CDR3 is built from 12 residues. The trim removed 4 bases at V and 12 bases at J, leaving 4 bases unmatched. Germline V lookup: CDR1 SGHAT, CDR2 FQNNGV. The CDR3 protein is CASSWTGDGQFF. The CDR3 region has the DNA TGTGCCAGCAGCTGGACAGGGGATGGGCAGTTCTTC.

This clone was seen just once. Here the CDR3 DNA reads TGTGCCAGCAGCTCCACTTTCCAGGGTGAGCAGTTCTTC. Translating gives CASSSTFQGEQFF. The chain carries TRBV7-9 and TRBJ2-1, with a weak D call TRBD1 (5 bases). The CDR3 contains 13 residues. The germline V and J ends were trimmed by 4 bases and 9 bases, with 13 bases remaining between them. Germline V gene data show CDR1 as SEHNR and CDR2 as FQNEAQ (reference sequence).

The gene calls are TRBV5-1 and TRBJ2-5; D not certain. The V and J ends lost 4 bases and 1 base respectively, with 11 bases between them. CDR1 is SGHRS, CDR2 YFSETQ, per germline. CDR3 length: 14 residues. The DNA for the CDR3 is TGCGCCAGCAGCCACCAATCGGGCCAAGAGACCCAGTACTTC. This translates into CASSHQSGQETQYF.

CDR3 in DNA: TGTGCCAGCAGTTTATGGGCTAGCGGGGCCTCCGAGCAGTACTTC. Translating gives CASSLWASGASEQYF. V is TRBV28 and J is TRBJ2-7; 9 bases line up with TRBD2. The CDR3 contains 15 residues. The germline CDR1 and CDR2 sequences are MDHEN and SYDVKM. Trimming removed 0 bases from V and 6 bases from J; junction bases left unmatched: 6.

This chain links TRBV28 with TRBJ2-2; no clear D gene. Germline CDR1 is MDHEN and CDR2 is SYDVKM. The CDR3 covers 11 residues. V was clipped by 1 base and J by 8 bases, with 2 bases between them. The DNA of the CDR3 is TGTGCCAGCAGTTTATTAGGGGAGCTGTTTTTT. As protein: CASSLLGELFF.